This T cell receptor (beta chain) was profiled in a study of cytotoxic CD8 clonotypes in ibrutinib-treated CLL. Data came from immunoSEQ multiplex PCR; TCRdb stores just in-frame clones and leaves some out. This table has tens of thousands of clones, more than 45% appearing once. Germline V gene data show CDR1 as MNHNY and CDR2 as SVGAGI (reference sequence). Trimming at V came to 6 bases and at J to 3 bases, leaving 4 bases not matched to a gene. There are 13 residues in the CDR3. The clonotype originates from a human donor with chronic lymphocytic leukemia. This sequence joins TRBV6-6 and TRBJ1-2, with 7 nucleotides matching TRBD1. Sequenced here: PBMCs, sampled after 12 months of ibrutinib treatment. The CDR3 sequence: CASSPTGDYGYTF. Here the CDR3 DNA reads TGTGCCAGCAGCCCCACAGGGGACTATGGCTACACCTTC.